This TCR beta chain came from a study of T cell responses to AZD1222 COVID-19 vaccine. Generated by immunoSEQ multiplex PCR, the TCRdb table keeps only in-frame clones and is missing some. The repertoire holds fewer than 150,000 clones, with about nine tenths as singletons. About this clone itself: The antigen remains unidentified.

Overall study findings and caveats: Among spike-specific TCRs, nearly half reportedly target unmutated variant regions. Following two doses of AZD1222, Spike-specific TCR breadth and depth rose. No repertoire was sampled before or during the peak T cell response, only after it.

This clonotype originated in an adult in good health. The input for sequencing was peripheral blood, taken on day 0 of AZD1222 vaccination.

As DNA, the CDR3 is TGTGCCAGCAGCCTTCTAGCGCAAGAGACCCAGTACTTC. It codes for CASSLLAQETQYF. This chain joins TRBV3-1 (or the pseudogene TRBV3-2) and TRBJ2-5; D is perhaps TRBD2 (6 bases). Germline V gene lookup returns CDR1 LGHDT and CDR2 YNNKEL (reference sequence). Trimming pared 4 bases from V and 2 bases from J, leaving 8 bases between. CDR3 length: 13 residues.